The rows below give T cell receptor beta chains drawn from one sample of a study of cytomegalovirus exposure and HLA in healthy donors. Generated by immunoSEQ multiplex PCR, the TCRdb table keeps only in-frame clones and is missing some. In the table there are some 180,000 clones, 78% of which are singletons. Material: PBMCs. The receptor set was obtained from a female donor in good health and CMV-seronegative. The CDR3 runs from the conserved cysteine through the conserved F or W. D genes are given only for firm matches. Not all rows give a size; the values are once, few, many and, for expanded clones, a class.

CDR3 protein: CSARMSEQFF
CDR3 DNA: TGCAGTGCTAGAATGAGTGAGCAGTTCTTC
CDR3 length: 10
V gene: TRBV20-1
D gene: NA
clone size: NA
J gene: TRBJ2-1

CDR3 protein: CAQVQGDLPGLAGGTSTGELFF
CDR3 DNA: TGTGCCCAGGTTCAAGGGGACTTACCGGGACTAGCGGGAGGTACGAGCACCGGGGAGCTGTTTTTT
CDR3 length: 22
V gene: TRBV7-4
D gene: TRBD2
clone size: few
J gene: TRBJ2-2

CDR3 protein: CASSISGVGGTEAFF
CDR3 DNA: TGTGCCAGTAGTATATCAGGGGTCGGTGGTACTGAAGCTTTCTTT
CDR3 length: 15
V gene: TRBV19
D gene: NA
clone size: NA
J gene: TRBJ1-1

CDR3 protein: CASSQDLFSGTTGELFF
CDR3 DNA: TGCGCCAGCAGCCAAGATCTATTTAGCGGGACCACCGGGGAGCTGTTTTTT
CDR3 length: 17
V gene: TRBV4-1
D gene: TRBD2
clone size: NA
J gene: TRBJ2-2

CDR3 protein: CASSLGASGPTDTQYF
CDR3 DNA: TGTGCCAGCAGCCTAGGGGCTAGCGGGCCCACAGATACGCAGTATTTT
CDR3 length: 16
V gene: TRBV7-2
D gene: TRBD2
clone size: NA
J gene: TRBJ2-3

CDR3 protein: CASSLSSETGIYGYTF
CDR3 DNA: TGTGCCAGCAGCTTAAGCTCCGAGACAGGGATCTATGGCTACACCTTC
CDR3 length: 16
V gene: TRBV7-9
D gene: TRBD1
clone size: NA
J gene: TRBJ1-2

CDR3 protein: CASSPSTDTQYF
CDR3 DNA: TGTGCCAGCAGCCCTAGCACAGATACGCAGTATTTT
CDR3 length: 12
V gene: TRBV2
D gene: NA
clone size: NA
J gene: TRBJ2-3

CDR3 protein: CASSLEGGPYGYTF
CDR3 DNA: TGTGCCAGCAGCTTGGAGGGAGGGCCCTACGGCTACACCTTC
CDR3 length: 14
V gene: TRBV5-4
D gene: NA
clone size: few
J gene: TRBJ1-2

CDR3 protein: CASSLWQGAHEQYF
CDR3 DNA: TGCGCCAGCAGCTTATGGCAGGGGGCCCACGAGCAGTACTTC
CDR3 length: 14
V gene: TRBV5-1
D gene: TRBD1
clone size: NA
J gene: TRBJ2-7

CDR3 protein: CASSHLDRDGDEQYF
CDR3 DNA: TGCGCCAGCAGCCACCTAGACAGGGATGGCGACGAGCAGTACTTC
CDR3 length: 15
V gene: TRBV4-1
D gene: TRBD1
clone size: NA
J gene: TRBJ2-7

CDR3 protein: CSVSQGLPGLAGVMGSYNEQFF
CDR3 DNA: TGCAGCGTCTCCCAAGGACTTCCGGGACTAGCGGGAGTAATGGGGTCCTACAATGAGCAGTTCTTC
CDR3 length: 22
V gene: TRBV29-1
D gene: TRBD2
clone size: NA
J gene: TRBJ2-1

CDR3 protein: CASSEHGTGYGNTIYF
CDR3 DNA: TGTGCCAGCAGCGAACACGGGACAGGATATGGAAACACCATATATTTT
CDR3 length: 16
V gene: TRBV7-9
D gene: TRBD1
clone size: NA
J gene: TRBJ1-3

CDR3 protein: CASSLKPGGSQHF
CDR3 DNA: TGTGCCAGCAGTTTAAAGCCTGGCGGGTCCCAGCATTTT
CDR3 length: 13
V gene: TRBV27
D gene: NA
clone size: NA
J gene: TRBJ1-5

CDR3 protein: CASSQYPKVTGDNYGYTF
CDR3 DNA: TGTGCCAGCAGCCAATACCCCAAAGTTACAGGGGATAACTATGGCTACACCTTC
CDR3 length: 18
V gene: TRBV7-6
D gene: TRBD1
clone size: NA
J gene: TRBJ1-2

CDR3 protein: CASSSTSPYSFEQFF
CDR3 DNA: TGTGCCAGCAGTTCTACTAGCCCGTATTCTTTTGAGCAGTTCTTC
CDR3 length: 15
V gene: TRBV27
D gene: NA
clone size: NA
J gene: TRBJ2-1

CDR3 protein: CASSLIGRGHHF
CDR3 DNA: TGTGCCAGCAGTTTAATAGGTCGGGGACACCACTTC
CDR3 length: 12
V gene: TRBV28
D gene: NA
clone size: NA
J gene: TRBJ2-7

CDR3 protein: CASRLVSATNEKLFF
CDR3 DNA: TGTGCCAGCAGACTAGTCTCCGCAACTAATGAAAAACTGTTTTTT
CDR3 length: 15
V gene: TRBV5-5
D gene: NA
clone size: NA
J gene: TRBJ1-4

CDR3 protein: CASSIKYEQYF
CDR3 DNA: TGTGCCAGCTCTATTAAGTACGAGCAGTACTTC
CDR3 length: 11
V gene: TRBV6-1
D gene: NA
clone size: NA
J gene: TRBJ2-7

CDR3 protein: CASSSRLAEVYNEQFF
CDR3 DNA: TGTGCCAGCAGTTCCAGACTAGCGGAGGTCTACAATGAGCAGTTCTTC
CDR3 length: 16
V gene: TRBV28
D gene: TRBD2
clone size: NA
J gene: TRBJ2-1

CDR3 protein: CAWSVGGADYEQYF
CDR3 DNA: TGTGCCTGGAGTGTAGGGGGGGCAGACTACGAGCAGTACTTC
CDR3 length: 14
V gene: TRBV30
D gene: NA
clone size: NA
J gene: TRBJ2-7

CDR3 protein: CASSTTGGLASEQYF
CDR3 DNA: TGTGCCAGTAGTACCACAGGGGGGCTAGCGTCCGAGCAGTACTTC
CDR3 length: 15
V gene: TRBV19
D gene: TRBD1
clone size: once
J gene: TRBJ2-7

CDR3 protein: CASSLVGQRSGANVLTF
CDR3 DNA: TGCGCCAGCAGCTTGGTGGGACAACGCTCTGGGGCCAACGTCCTGACTTTC
CDR3 length: 17
V gene: TRBV5-1
D gene: NA
clone size: once
J gene: TRBJ2-6

CDR3 protein: CASNGQPNTEAFF
CDR3 DNA: TGTGCCAGCAATGGACAGCCTAACACTGAAGCTTTCTTT
CDR3 length: 13
V gene: TRBV2
D gene: NA
clone size: NA
J gene: TRBJ1-1

CDR3 protein: CASSYGQGINTGELFF
CDR3 DNA: TGTGCCAGCAGCTACGGACAGGGGATCAACACCGGGGAGCTGTTTTTT
CDR3 length: 16
V gene: TRBV7-6
D gene: TRBD1
clone size: NA
J gene: TRBJ2-2

CDR3 protein: CASSFRIFQYNEQFF
CDR3 DNA: TGTGCCAGCAGCTTCAGGATTTTCCAATACAATGAGCAGTTCTTC
CDR3 length: 15
V gene: TRBV11-3
D gene: NA
clone size: few
J gene: TRBJ2-1

CDR3 protein: CASSAPTGVHTEAFF
CDR3 DNA: TGTGCCAGCAGCGCTCCAACAGGGGTACACACTGAAGCTTTCTTT
CDR3 length: 15
V gene: TRBV7-9
D gene: TRBD1
clone size: NA
J gene: TRBJ1-1

CDR3 protein: CASKIGTVNSYEQYF
CDR3 DNA: TGTGCCAGCAAAATTGGGACAGTTAATTCCTACGAGCAGTACTTC
CDR3 length: 15
V gene: TRBV2
D gene: TRBD1
clone size: NA
J gene: TRBJ2-7

CDR3 protein: CASSLSGFGEQYF
CDR3 DNA: TGCGCCAGCAGCTTGAGCGGTTTTGGCGAGCAGTACTTC
CDR3 length: 13
V gene: TRBV5-1
D gene: NA
clone size: NA
J gene: TRBJ2-7

CDR3 protein: CASSAGGLRAYNEQFF
CDR3 DNA: TGTGCCAGCAGCGCCGGAGGTCTTAGGGCTTACAATGAGCAGTTCTTC
CDR3 length: 16
V gene: TRBV9
D gene: NA
clone size: NA
J gene: TRBJ2-1

CDR3 protein: CASSGSGLANYEQYF
CDR3 DNA: TGTGCCAGCAGCGGGTCCGGACTAGCGAACTACGAGCAGTACTTC
CDR3 length: 15
V gene: TRBV9
D gene: TRBD2
clone size: NA
J gene: TRBJ2-7

CDR3 protein: CASSLDRDTQYF
CDR3 DNA: TGTGCCAGCAGCTTAGACCGGGATACGCAGTATTTT
CDR3 length: 12
V gene: TRBV7-9
D gene: NA
clone size: NA
J gene: TRBJ2-3

CDR3 protein: CASSQLDEQFF
CDR3 DNA: TGCGCCAGCAGCCAACTCGATGAGCAGTTCTTC
CDR3 length: 11
V gene: TRBV10-1
D gene: NA
clone size: NA
J gene: TRBJ2-1

CDR3 protein: CAWSPGGAMQFF
CDR3 DNA: TGTGCCTGGAGTCCAGGCGGGGCGATGCAGTTCTTC
CDR3 length: 12
V gene: TRBV30
D gene: NA
clone size: NA
J gene: TRBJ2-1

CDR3 protein: CASSWTENTEAFF
CDR3 DNA: TGTGCCAGTAGTTGGACAGAGAACACTGAAGCTTTCTTT
CDR3 length: 13
V gene: TRBV19
D gene: NA
clone size: NA
J gene: TRBJ1-1

CDR3 protein: CASSIWTGVQETQYF
CDR3 DNA: TGTGCCAGCAGCATATGGACAGGGGTGCAAGAGACCCAGTACTTC
CDR3 length: 15
V gene: TRBV11-2
D gene: TRBD1
clone size: NA
J gene: TRBJ2-5

CDR3 protein: CAISDQGHQPQHF
CDR3 DNA: TGTGCCATCAGTGACCAGGGGCACCAGCCCCAGCATTTT
CDR3 length: 13
V gene: TRBV10-3
D gene: NA
clone size: once
J gene: TRBJ1-5

CDR3 protein: CASSPGTQGGNEQFF
CDR3 DNA: TGCGCCAGCAGCCCCGGGACTCAGGGAGGCAATGAGCAGTTCTTC
CDR3 length: 15
V gene: TRBV5-1
D gene: NA
clone size: NA
J gene: TRBJ2-1

CDR3 protein: CASSDFRGSSYNEQFF
CDR3 DNA: TGTGCCAGCAGCGACTTCAGGGGGAGCTCCTACAATGAGCAGTTCTTC
CDR3 length: 16
V gene: TRBV9
D gene: TRBD1
clone size: NA
J gene: TRBJ2-1

CDR3 protein: CASSLRDRGFNQPQHF
CDR3 DNA: TGTGCCAGCAGCTTAAGGGACAGGGGTTTCAATCAGCCCCAGCATTTT
CDR3 length: 16
V gene: TRBV7-2
D gene: TRBD1
clone size: NA
J gene: TRBJ1-5

CDR3 protein: CASSTKQGGNHEQYF
CDR3 DNA: TGTGCCAGCAGTACCAAACAGGGGGGAAACCACGAGCAGTACTTC
CDR3 length: 15
V gene: TRBV11-3
D gene: TRBD1
clone size: NA
J gene: TRBJ2-7

CDR3 protein: CSVTGQAGASIGYGYTF
CDR3 DNA: TGCAGCGTTACCGGACAGGCGGGTGCCAGCATAGGCTATGGCTACACCTTC
CDR3 length: 17
V gene: TRBV29-1
D gene: TRBD1
clone size: few
J gene: TRBJ1-2

CDR3 protein: CASSIPTDRPMNTEAFF
CDR3 DNA: TGTGCCAGTAGTATCCCGACAGACCGGCCGATGAACACTGAAGCTTTCTTT
CDR3 length: 17
V gene: TRBV19
D gene: NA
clone size: NA
J gene: TRBJ1-1

CDR3 protein: CAWSGKNTEAFF
CDR3 DNA: TGTGCCTGGAGCGGGAAGAACACTGAAGCTTTCTTT
CDR3 length: 12
V gene: TRBV30
D gene: NA
clone size: NA
J gene: TRBJ1-1

CDR3 protein: CASSVVGQFGETQYF
CDR3 DNA: TGTGCCAGCAGCGTCGTAGGACAGTTTGGTGAGACCCAGTACTTC
CDR3 length: 15
V gene: TRBV9
D gene: NA
clone size: NA
J gene: TRBJ2-5

CDR3 protein: CASSWNRGLNTEAFF
CDR3 DNA: TGCGCCAGCAGCTGGAACAGGGGATTGAACACTGAAGCTTTCTTT
CDR3 length: 15
V gene: TRBV5-1
D gene: TRBD1
clone size: NA
J gene: TRBJ1-1

CDR3 protein: CASSETGKKTQYF
CDR3 DNA: TGTGCCAGCAGTGAGACAGGGAAAAAGACCCAGTACTTC
CDR3 length: 13
V gene: TRBV6-1
D gene: TRBD1
clone size: NA
J gene: TRBJ2-5

CDR3 protein: CASSLGGTSGGYGDTQYF
CDR3 DNA: TGTGCCAGCAGCTTAGGGGGGACTAGCGGGGGTTATGGAGATACGCAGTATTTT
CDR3 length: 18
V gene: TRBV7-9
D gene: TRBD2
clone size: NA
J gene: TRBJ2-3

CDR3 protein: CASSIEATSGGKLFF
CDR3 DNA: TGTGCCAGTAGTATAGAGGCAACCTCGGGTGGAAAACTGTTTTTT
CDR3 length: 15
V gene: TRBV19
D gene: NA
clone size: NA
J gene: TRBJ1-4

CDR3 protein: CASSYTPSGGSISNEQFF
CDR3 DNA: TGCGCCAGCAGCTATACCCCCAGTGGCGGGAGTATAAGTAATGAGCAGTTCTTC
CDR3 length: 18
V gene: TRBV5-1
D gene: TRBD2
clone size: NA
J gene: TRBJ2-1

CDR3 protein: CARSRYGQGSGNTIYF
CDR3 DNA: TGTGCCAGAAGCCGATATGGACAGGGCTCTGGAAACACCATATATTTT
CDR3 length: 16
V gene: TRBV5-3
D gene: TRBD1
clone size: NA
J gene: TRBJ1-3

CDR3 protein: CASRLQGAFDEQYF
CDR3 DNA: TGCGCCAGCAGACTACAGGGGGCGTTCGACGAGCAGTACTTC
CDR3 length: 14
V gene: TRBV5-1
D gene: TRBD1
clone size: NA
J gene: TRBJ2-7

CDR3 protein: CASSPINEQFF
CDR3 DNA: TGTGCCAGCTCCCCCATCAATGAGCAGTTCTTC
CDR3 length: 11
V gene: TRBV18
D gene: NA
clone size: NA
J gene: TRBJ2-1

CDR3 protein: CASSLGRGVGGGHGYTF
CDR3 DNA: TGTGCCAGCAGCTTAGGCAGGGGTGTGGGTGGGGGTCATGGCTACACCTTC
CDR3 length: 17
V gene: TRBV7-8
D gene: NA
clone size: once
J gene: TRBJ1-2

CDR3 protein: CSVPWGVGTEAFF
CDR3 DNA: TGCAGCGTCCCTTGGGGGGTTGGCACTGAAGCTTTCTTT
CDR3 length: 13
V gene: TRBV29-1
D gene: NA
clone size: NA
J gene: TRBJ1-1

CDR3 protein: CASSLGGGKEEAFF
CDR3 DNA: TGCGCCAGCAGCTTGGGAGGCGGTAAGGAGGAAGCTTTCTTT
CDR3 length: 14
V gene: TRBV5-1
D gene: NA
clone size: NA
J gene: TRBJ1-1

CDR3 protein: CASSQDPSSGNTIYF
CDR3 DNA: TGTGCCAGCAGCCAAGATCCGAGCTCTGGAAACACCATATATTTT
CDR3 length: 15
V gene: TRBV4-2
D gene: NA
clone size: NA
J gene: TRBJ1-3

CDR3 protein: CASSLQGLGEQYF
CDR3 DNA: TGTGCCAGCAGTTTACAGGGGTTGGGGGAGCAGTACTTC
CDR3 length: 13
V gene: TRBV27
D gene: NA
clone size: NA
J gene: TRBJ2-7